The 30 T cell receptor beta chains below all came from one sample that was sequenced in a study of T cells in localized non-small cell lung cancer. Sequencing was performed with immunoSEQ multiplex PCR; in TCRdb, only in-frame clones are kept and a portion is missing. The profile shows 30,000 to 40,000 clones, 88% of them singletons. This material consisted of peripheral blood, taken before any cancer treatment. Receptors originate from a woman aged 35 to 69 with stage I lung adenocarcinoma.

The genes are TRBV7-6 and TRBJ1-2; 12 nucleotides agree with TRBD1. The CDR3 runs 14 residues. Per germline, CDR1 SGHVS and CDR2 FNYEAQ. V was clipped by 5 bases and J by 14 bases; unmatched bases: 12. The CDR3 loop reads CASSPGTGGTEWTF. CDR3 coding DNA: TGTGCCAGCAGCCCCGGGACAGGGGGCACGGAGTGGACCTTC.

The rearrangement uses TRBV23-1 and TRBJ1-2; TRBD1 is a possible D gene (5 bases). TRBV23-1 belongs to the ORF category, with a function that is uncertain. V was cut by 6 bases and J by 3 bases, with 11 bases left in between. CDR3 length: 13 residues. This CDR3 is CASSPMGHYGYTF. CDR3 DNA: TGCGCCAGCAGCCCTATGGGACACTATGGCTACACCTTC.

The chain carries TRBV13 and TRBJ2-3; TRBD1 or TRBD2 may be the D gene (7 bases each). Trimming removed 1 base from V and 2 bases from J, with 19 bases in between. Germline CDR1 reads PRHDT; CDR2 reads FYEKMQ (reference sequence). The CDR3 has 18 amino acids. The CDR3 DNA reads TGTGCCAGCAGCTTAGCTCAGCGGGGCAGGGGGGACACAGATACGCAGTATTTT. Protein: CASSLAQRGRGDTDTQYF.

This clone was counted between two and nine times. The chain couples TRBV30 to TRBJ1-6, with 8 bases aligning to TRBD1. The J segment lost 0 bases and the V segment lost 1 base, leaving 8 bases of the junction unmatched. The germline gives CDR1 GTSNPN, CDR2 SVGIG (reference sequence). The CDR3 is 18 residues long. CDR3 in amino acids: CAWSDRTGTSSYNSPLHF. DNA of the CDR3: TGTGCCTGGAGTGACCGGACAGGGACGAGCTCCTATAATTCACCCCTCCACTTT.

The V and J genes are TRBV15 and TRBJ1-2; D is possibly TRBD1 (6 bases). The CDR3 is 16 amino acids. The germline V gene has CDR1 LNHNV and CDR2 YYDKDF (reference sequence). Trimming left V 5 bases short and J 6 bases short, with 22 bases between. The DNA for the CDR3 is TGTGCCACCAGCCTTAAAAAAGGGGGGACAAGGGATGGCTACACCTTC. As protein: CATSLKKGGTRDGYTF.

This chain joins TRBV19 and TRBJ2-5; D may correspond to TRBD1 or TRBD2 (5 bases each). The CDR3 contains 16 residues. Germline-derived CDR1 and CDR2 are LNHDA and SQIVND (reference sequence). Deletions cut 3 bases from V and 1 base from J, with 15 bases between. This CDR3 reads CASSINGPGPQETQYF. CDR3 nucleotides: TGTGCCAGTAGTATCAATGGGCCGGGGCCCCAAGAGACCCAGTACTTC.

The chain is built from TRBV7-6 and TRBJ2-7, with a tentative D call TRBD1 (6 bases). CDR3 size: 14 residues. V lost 1 base and J lost 0, with 7 bases in between. CDR1 is SGHVS and CDR2 is FNYEAQ in the germline V gene. The CDR3 sequence: CASSLGTASYEQYF. CDR3 nucleotides: TGTGCCAGCAGCTTAGGGACAGCCTCCTACGAGCAGTACTTC.

The chain is built from TRBV19 and TRBJ1-5; TRBD1 might be the D (5 bases). The CDR3 extends over 16 amino acids. The V and J ends lost 8 bases and 5 bases respectively, with 22 bases between them. Germline V CDR1 and CDR2: LNHDA, SQIVND (reference sequence). CDR3 nucleotide sequence: TGTGCCAGTGGACATCGCGGGGTGGAGAAACATCAGCCCCAGCATTTT. Residues: CASGHRGVEKHQPQHF.

This chain uses TRBV5-1 with TRBJ2-1, with 10 bases aligning to TRBD1. The junction had 1 base not matched to a gene; V was cut back by 0 bases and J by 4 bases. Germline V gives CDR1 SGHRS, CDR2 YFSETQ. This CDR3 region has 15 residues. CDR3 sequence: CASSLEGQGYNEQFF. The CDR3 DNA reads as TGCGCCAGCAGCTTGGAGGGACAGGGGTACAATGAGCAGTTCTTC.

This clone has just one count. The rearrangement joins TRBV5-1 to TRBJ2-7; 12 bases match TRBD1. The CDR3 covers 15 residues. Trimming removed 0 bases from V and 7 bases from J; junction bases left unmatched: 5. CDR1 SGHRS and CDR2 YFSETQ come from the germline V gene. CDR3 region: CASSLEGQGAREQYF. For the CDR3, the DNA is TGCGCCAGCAGCTTGGAGGGACAGGGGGCTCGGGAGCAGTACTTC.

The chain joins TRBV27 to TRBJ2-7; 9 positions match TRBD2. The germline V gene encodes CDR1 MNHEY and CDR2 SMNVEV (reference sequence). This CDR3 has 15 amino acids. V shed 5 bases, J shed 1 base, and the junction held 6 bases outside the gene matches. DNA of the CDR3: TGTGCCAGCAGTGTTAGCGGGGGCCCTTCCTACGAGCAGTACTTC. This codes for CASSVSGGPSYEQYF.

This sequence joins TRBV19 and TRBJ1-2; D perhaps matches TRBD1 (6 bases). Germline lookup yields CDR1 LNHDA and CDR2 SQIVND (reference sequence). This CDR3 is 17 amino acids long. The V gene lost 4 bases and the J gene lost 2 bases, with 20 bases spanning the gap. Here the CDR3 DNA reads TGTGCCAGTAGTAACCGGCAGGGGCCCCCAGGGAACTATGGCTACACCTTC. Protein: CASSNRQGPPGNYGYTF.

The CDR3, as DNA: TGCGCCAGCAGCTTGGAGCTTGGGGGTGAGCAGTTCTTC. This gives the protein CASSLELGGEQFF. This chain joins TRBV5-1 and TRBJ2-1; D may correspond to TRBD1 or TRBD2 (5 bases each). The CDR3 extends over 13 amino acids. CDR1 and CDR2 from the germline V gene are SGHRS and YFSETQ. Trimming cost V 0 bases and J 9 bases, with 10 bases left between them.

The chain's CDR3 is CASSGGTGGNYGYTF. In nucleotides, the CDR3 is TGTGCCAGCAGCGGAGGGACAGGGGGGAACTATGGCTACACCTTC. The V gene is TRBV11-2, the J gene TRBJ1-2, with 11 bases identical to TRBD1. Trimming took 5 bases from V and 2 from J; bases not matched to a gene: 4. This CDR3 comprises 15 residues. The germline V gene has CDR1 SGHAT and CDR2 FQNNGV.

A remark on this clone: Because it lacks the conserved phenylalanine or tryptophan at the end, this CDR3 is likely a read error. This chain links TRBV6-1 with TRBJ1-1; no clear D. This CDR3 comprises 16 residues. CDR1 and CDR2 (germline): MNHNS, SASEGT. The germline V and J ends were trimmed by 2 bases and 0 bases, with 13 bases remaining between them. CDR3: CASSELVWTVNTEAFL. Here the CDR3 DNA reads TGTGCCAGCAGTGAACTGGTCTGGACGGTGAACACTGAAGCTTTCCTT.

V usage is TRBV7-9 and J usage is TRBJ2-2, with D possibly TRBD2 on 5 matching bases. CDR3 length: 15 amino acids. Germline CDR1 SEHNR, CDR2 FQNEAQ (reference sequence). V was cut by 5 bases and J by 6 bases, with 16 bases left in between. The chain's CDR3 is CASSERTPGPGELFF. The CDR3 DNA reads as TGTGCCAGCAGCGAAAGGACTCCAGGCCCCGGGGAGCTGTTTTTT.

This chain joins TRBV5-4 and TRBJ2-3; 8 bases are shared with TRBD1. The CDR3 contains 14 residues. V shed 4 bases and J 4 bases; nucleotides not matched to a gene: 5. The germline gives CDR1 SGHNT, CDR2 YYREEE (reference sequence). The CDR3 here is CASSKDREPDTQYF. CDR3 in DNA: TGTGCCAGCAGCAAGGACAGGGAGCCAGATACGCAGTATTTT.

This sequence joins TRBV5-4 and TRBJ2-6; 11 bases are a match to TRBD1. Losses at the gene ends were 7 bases for V and 1 base for J; bases not matched to a gene: 7. The CDR3 contains 17 residues. Germline V gives CDR1 SGHNT, CDR2 YYREEE (reference sequence). As DNA, the CDR3 is TGTGCCAGCGGCTGGGACAGGGGGAAATCTGGGGCCAACGTCCTGACTTTC. It yields the protein CASGWDRGKSGANVLTF.

This chain connects TRBV5-4 to TRBJ2-7; D might be TRBD1 (6 bases). Trimming cost V 0 bases and J 3 bases, with 7 bases left between them. The CDR3 is 13 residues long. Germline loops: CDR1 SGHNT, CDR2 YYREEE (reference sequence). CDR3 protein: CASSLVDSYEQYF. The CDR3 coding sequence is TGTGCCAGCAGCTTGGTGGACAGCTACGAGCAGTACTTC.

The chain has TRBV2 and TRBJ1-3; D unresolved. CDR3 length equals 14 residues. The V and J ends lost 11 bases and 2 bases respectively, with 16 bases between them. Germline CDR1 SNHLY, CDR2 FYNNEI. CDR3 sequence: CASFGPRPGNTIYF. Here the CDR3 DNA reads TGTGCCTCCTTCGGTCCCCGGCCTGGAAACACCATATATTTT.

The chain is built from TRBV7-6 and TRBJ1-1; maybe TRBD1 (5 bases). V dropped 0 bases and J dropped 2 bases, with 13 bases sitting between them. Germline V gives CDR1 SGHVS, CDR2 FNYEAQ. The CDR3 has 16 residues. The CDR3 is CASSLAKVRGNTEAFF. The CDR3, as DNA: TGTGCCAGCAGCTTAGCGAAGGTTAGGGGCAACACTGAAGCTTTCTTT.

The chain joins TRBV9 to TRBJ1-1; 7 nucleotides align to TRBD1. The germline CDR1 and CDR2 sequences are SGDLS and YYNGEE. The CDR3 totals 15 residues. V lost 4 bases, J lost 0 bases, and 6 bases stayed unmatched. CDR3 nucleotide sequence: TGTGCCAGCAGCCCGGGACAGAGGATGAACACTGAAGCTTTCTTT. This codes for CASSPGQRMNTEAFF.

Note on this clone: This specimen includes other DNA sequences encoding the same CDR3. The rearrangement joins TRBV18 to TRBJ1-2; 8 bases fit TRBD1. The CDR3 totals 17 residues. Germline V gives CDR1 KGHSH, CDR2 LQKENI. V was pared by 1 base and J by 1 base, with 8 bases of the junction left unmatched. The CDR3 DNA is TGTGCCAGCTCACCACGAATGGGACAGGCCGATAACTATGGCTACACCTTC. Residues: CASSPRMGQADNYGYTF.

The rearrangement links TRBV15 to TRBJ2-2; possibly TRBD2 for D (5 bases). Germline CDR1 reads LNHNV; CDR2 reads YYDKDF (reference sequence). The CDR3 contains 14 residues. Trimming removed 1 base at V and 4 bases at J, with 7 bases between. The CDR3 is CATSRVSGTGELFF. The CDR3 bases are TGTGCCACCAGCAGAGTGAGCGGCACCGGGGAGCTGTTTTTT.

The chain links TRBV7-3 to TRBJ2-3, with no clear D. This CDR3 spans 13 amino acids. V lost 2 bases and J lost 1, with 4 bases in between. Germline CDR1 and CDR2: SGHTA and FQGTGA. The CDR3 sequence: CASSLVGTDTQYF. CDR3 coding DNA: TGTGCCAGCAGCTTAGTGGGCACAGATACGCAGTATTTT.

This sequence joins TRBV20-1 and TRBJ2-3; no clear D. This CDR3 comprises 11 residues. The V gene lost 7 bases and the J gene lost 0 bases, with 5 bases spanning the gap. Looked up from germline, CDR1 is DFQATT and CDR2 is SNEGSKA (reference sequence). The CDR3 reads CSVASTDTQYF. CDR3 sequence (DNA): TGCAGTGTGGCCAGCACAGATACGCAGTATTTT.

J is TRBJ2-4 and V is TRBV11-2, with a weak D call TRBD1 (7 bases). CDR3 length: 16 residues. Trimming left V 5 bases short and J 0 bases short, with 14 bases between. Germline lookup yields CDR1 SGHAT and CDR2 FQNNGV. CDR3 protein: CASSPQGGPAKNIQYF. The CDR3 DNA reads TGTGCCAGCAGCCCCCAGGGGGGCCCAGCCAAAAACATTCAGTACTTC.

This chain links TRBV19 with TRBJ1-5; D call uncertain. This CDR3 is 14 amino acids long. The germline CDR1 and CDR2 sequences are LNHDA and SQIVND (reference sequence). Trimming cost V 4 bases and J 0 bases, with 7 bases left between them. CDR3: CASSTQSSNQPQHF. In DNA form, the CDR3 reads TGTGCCAGTAGTACCCAGAGTAGCAATCAGCCCCAGCATTTT.

This clone was counted a few times. The V call is TRBV11-3, the J call TRBJ2-1, with 7 bases identical to TRBD1. CDR1 is SGHNT, CDR2 YENEEA, per germline. The V gene end was trimmed by 5 bases and the J gene end by 6 bases; junction bases not matched to a gene: 1. The CDR3 is 12 amino acids. CDR3 sequence: CASSRDSNEQFF. The CDR3 DNA reads TGTGCCAGCAGCCGGGACAGCAATGAGCAGTTCTTC.

The chain has TRBV6-5 and TRBJ1-5; the D gene is possibly TRBD1 (5 bases). The length of the CDR3 is 12 residues. Germline CDR1 is MNHEY and CDR2 is SVGAGI. Deletions cut 6 bases from V and 4 bases from J, with 7 bases between. CDR3 residues: CASSGGNQPQHF. CDR3 nucleotides: TGTGCCAGCAGCGGGGGGAATCAGCCCCAGCATTTT.